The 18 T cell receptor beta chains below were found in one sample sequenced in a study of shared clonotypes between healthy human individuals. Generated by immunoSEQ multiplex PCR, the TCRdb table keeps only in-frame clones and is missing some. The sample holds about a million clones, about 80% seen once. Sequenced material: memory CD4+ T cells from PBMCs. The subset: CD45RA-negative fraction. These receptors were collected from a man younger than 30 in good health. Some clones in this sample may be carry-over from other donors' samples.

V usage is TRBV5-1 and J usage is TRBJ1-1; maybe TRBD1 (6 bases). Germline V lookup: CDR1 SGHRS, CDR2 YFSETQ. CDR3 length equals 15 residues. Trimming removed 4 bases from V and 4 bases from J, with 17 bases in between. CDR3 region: CASSPAGGAGTEAFF. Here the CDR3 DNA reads TGCGCCAGCAGCCCCGCGGGGGGCGCGGGCACTGAAGCTTTCTTT.

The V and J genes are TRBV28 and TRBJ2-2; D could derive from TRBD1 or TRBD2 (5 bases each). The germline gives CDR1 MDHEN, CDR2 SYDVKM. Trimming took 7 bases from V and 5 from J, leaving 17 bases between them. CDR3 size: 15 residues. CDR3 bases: TGTGCCAGCACCCTTATGGGGACGGGGACCGGGGAGCTGTTTTTT. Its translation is CASTLMGTGTGELFF.

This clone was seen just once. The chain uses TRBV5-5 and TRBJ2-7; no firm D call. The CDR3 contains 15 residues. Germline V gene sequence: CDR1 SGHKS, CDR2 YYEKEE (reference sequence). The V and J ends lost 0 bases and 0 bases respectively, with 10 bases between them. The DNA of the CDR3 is TGTGCCAGCAGCTTGGGTGAGAATTTCTCCTACGAGCAGTACTTC. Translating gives CASSLGENFSYEQYF.

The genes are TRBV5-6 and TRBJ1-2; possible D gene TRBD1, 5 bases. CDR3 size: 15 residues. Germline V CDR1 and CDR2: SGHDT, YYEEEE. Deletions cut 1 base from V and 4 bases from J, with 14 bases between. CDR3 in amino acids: CASSLIQGTGYGYTF. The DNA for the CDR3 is TGTGCCAGCAGCTTGATTCAGGGTACTGGCTATGGCTACACCTTC.

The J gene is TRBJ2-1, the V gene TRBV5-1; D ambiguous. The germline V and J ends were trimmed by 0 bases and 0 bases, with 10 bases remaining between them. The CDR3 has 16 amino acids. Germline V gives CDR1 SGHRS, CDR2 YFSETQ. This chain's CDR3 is CASSLAQSSSYNEQFF. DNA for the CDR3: TGCGCCAGCAGCTTGGCGCAGTCGAGCTCCTACAATGAGCAGTTCTTC.

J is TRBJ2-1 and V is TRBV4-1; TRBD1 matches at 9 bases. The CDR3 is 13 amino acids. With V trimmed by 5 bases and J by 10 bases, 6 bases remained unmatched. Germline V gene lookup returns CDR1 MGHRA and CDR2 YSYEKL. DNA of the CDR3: TGCGCCAGCAGCGCCCGACAGGGGGACGAGCAGTTCTTC. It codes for CASSARQGDEQFF.

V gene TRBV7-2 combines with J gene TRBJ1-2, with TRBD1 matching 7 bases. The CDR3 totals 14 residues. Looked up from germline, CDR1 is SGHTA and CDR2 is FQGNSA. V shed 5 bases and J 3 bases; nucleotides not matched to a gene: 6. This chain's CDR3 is CASSQYTGDYGYTF. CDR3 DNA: TGTGCCAGCAGCCAATATACAGGGGACTATGGCTACACCTTC.

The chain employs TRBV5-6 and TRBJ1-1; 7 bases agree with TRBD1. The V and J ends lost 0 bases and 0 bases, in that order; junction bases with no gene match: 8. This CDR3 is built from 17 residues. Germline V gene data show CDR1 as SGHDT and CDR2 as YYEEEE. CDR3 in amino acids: CASSLVGGQIMNTEAFF. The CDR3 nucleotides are TGTGCCAGCAGCTTGGTAGGGGGACAGATAATGAACACTGAAGCTTTCTTT.

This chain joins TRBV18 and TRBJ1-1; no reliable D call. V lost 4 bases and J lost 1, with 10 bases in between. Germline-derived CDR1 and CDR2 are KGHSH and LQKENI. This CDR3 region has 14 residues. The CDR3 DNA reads TGTGCCAGCTCACTGGGCAACAGGAACACTGAAGCTTTCTTT. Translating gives CASSLGNRNTEAFF.

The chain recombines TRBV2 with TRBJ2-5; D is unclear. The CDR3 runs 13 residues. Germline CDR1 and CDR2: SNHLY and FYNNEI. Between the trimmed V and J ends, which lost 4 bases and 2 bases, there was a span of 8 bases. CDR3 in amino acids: CASSVVRQETQYF. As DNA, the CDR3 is TGTGCCAGCAGTGTGGTCAGACAAGAGACCCAGTACTTC.

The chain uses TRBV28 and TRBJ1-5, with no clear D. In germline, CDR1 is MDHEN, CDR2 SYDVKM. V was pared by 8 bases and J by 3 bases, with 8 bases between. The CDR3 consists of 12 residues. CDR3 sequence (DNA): TGTGCCAGCCGCGACCTCAATCAGCCCCAGCATTTT. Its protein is CASRDLNQPQHF.

The CDR3 region has the DNA TGTGCCAGCCTTAGGGTGACAGATGAAAAACTGTTTTTT. Protein product: CASLRVTDEKLFF. J is TRBJ1-4 and V is TRBV6-1; possibly TRBD1 for D (5 bases). Germline V gives CDR1 MNHNS, CDR2 SASEGT. The CDR3 is 13 amino acids. With 8 bases removed from V and 6 bases from J, the gap between germline ends came to 13 bases.

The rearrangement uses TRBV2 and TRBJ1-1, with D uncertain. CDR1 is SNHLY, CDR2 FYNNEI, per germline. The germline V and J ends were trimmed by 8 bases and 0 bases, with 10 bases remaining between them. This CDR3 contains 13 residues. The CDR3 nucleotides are TGTGCCAGCTCTAAGGAACTGAACACTGAAGCTTTCTTT. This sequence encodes CASSKELNTEAFF.

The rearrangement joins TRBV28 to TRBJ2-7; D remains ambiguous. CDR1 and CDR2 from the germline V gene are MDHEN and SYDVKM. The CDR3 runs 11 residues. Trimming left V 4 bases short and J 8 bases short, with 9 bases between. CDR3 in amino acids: CASSSPSKQYF. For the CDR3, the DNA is TGTGCCAGCAGTTCCCCCTCCAAGCAGTACTTC.

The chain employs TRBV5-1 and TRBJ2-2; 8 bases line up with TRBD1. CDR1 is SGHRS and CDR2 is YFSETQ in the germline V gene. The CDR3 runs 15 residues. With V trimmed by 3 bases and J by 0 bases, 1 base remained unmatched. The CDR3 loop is CASSWDRPNTGELFF. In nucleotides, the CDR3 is TGCGCCAGCAGCTGGGACAGGCCGAACACCGGGGAGCTGTTTTTT. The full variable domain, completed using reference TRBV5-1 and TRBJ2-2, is KAGVTQTPRYLIKTRGQQVTLSCSPISGHRSVSWYQQTPGQGLQFLFEYFSETQRNKGNFPGRFSGRQFSNSRSEMNVSTLELGDSALYLCASSWDRPNTGELFFGEGSRLTVL.

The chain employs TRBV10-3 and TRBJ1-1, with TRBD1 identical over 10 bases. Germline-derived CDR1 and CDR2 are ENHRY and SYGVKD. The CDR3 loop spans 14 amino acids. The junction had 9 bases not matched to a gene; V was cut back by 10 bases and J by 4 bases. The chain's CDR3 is CATGIDRGRTEAFF. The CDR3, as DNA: TGTGCCACCGGAATAGACAGGGGGCGCACTGAAGCTTTCTTT.

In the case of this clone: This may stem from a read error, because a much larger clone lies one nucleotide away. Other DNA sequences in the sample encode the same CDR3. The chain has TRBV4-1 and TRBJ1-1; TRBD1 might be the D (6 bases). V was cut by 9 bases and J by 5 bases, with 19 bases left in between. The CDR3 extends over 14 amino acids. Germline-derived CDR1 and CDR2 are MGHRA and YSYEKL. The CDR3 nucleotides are TGCGCCAGTACCCCACGGGGGGCTGGGACTGAAGCTTTCTTT. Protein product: CASTPRGAGTEAFF.

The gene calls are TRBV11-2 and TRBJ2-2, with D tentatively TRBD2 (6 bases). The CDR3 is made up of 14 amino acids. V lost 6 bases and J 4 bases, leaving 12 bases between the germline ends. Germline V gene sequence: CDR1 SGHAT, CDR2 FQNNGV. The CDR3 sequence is CASRPPGVTGELFF. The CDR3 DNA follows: TGTGCCAGCAGACCACCGGGGGTCACCGGGGAGCTGTTTTTT.